This TCR beta chain was recovered during a study of cytomegalovirus exposure and HLA in healthy donors. For this clone: Antigen: not known.

Germline CDR1 and CDR2: SGHVS and FNYEAQ. With 1 base clipped from V and 2 bases from J, the junction kept 1 base outside the gene matches. This CDR3 comprises 14 residues. Use of 60 Vbeta and 13 Jbeta primers characterized the PCR. The table came from immunoSEQ multiplex PCR; TCRdb's copy has only in-frame clones and leaves some out. The sample shows 90,000 to 130,000 clones, approximately 60% of them seen only once. Regarding the study as a whole: Upon later analysis, TCR association rates were observed to vary by HLA locus, being highest for DRB1 and lowest for HLA-C.

The TCR originated in a woman in her twenties or thirties in good health and CMV-seronegative. Input material: PBMCs. The chain has TRBV7-6 and TRBJ2-7; the match to TRBD2 covers 8 bases. In nucleotides, the CDR3 is TGTGCCAGCAGCTTAGAACTAGCGGCCTACGAGCAGTACTTC. It encodes CASSLELAAYEQYF.